A selection of T cell receptor beta chains follows, all from one sample in a study of PD-L1 blockade in urothelial cancer. Profiled with immunoSEQ multiplex PCR; TCRdb holds only in-frame clones, not every one. The sample includes approximately 79,000 clones, about 91% of them seen just once. The starting material was PBMCs, obtained around atezolizumab (anti-PD-L1) treatment. The receptors derive from a woman older than 75 with urothelial cancer. The CDR3 runs from the conserved cysteine through the conserved F or W. A D gene is named only where the DNA matches it firmly. Not every row has a clone size; where given, it reads once, few, many or a size class.

>TRBJ1-3|-|TRBV27|TRBD1
TGTGCCAGCAGTCGAAAAGGACAGGGGGCTGGAAACACCATATATTTT
CASSRKGQGAGNTIYF
>TRBJ2-6|-|TRBV5-4|TRBD2
TGTGCCAGCAGCTTGGGGGCGGGAGGGAACTCTGGGGCCAACGTCCTGACTTTC
CASSLGAGGNSGANVLTF
>TRBJ2-2|-|TRBV27|-
TGTGCCAGCAAGGGGCAGGGGAATGACGCCGGGGAGCTGTTTTTT
CASKGQGNDAGELFF
>TRBJ1-1|once|TRBV25-1|-
TGTGCCAGCAGTGAAGGGTTAGCTGGAAACACTGAAGCTTTCTTT
CASSEGLAGNTEAFF
>TRBJ1-4|-|TRBV19|-
TGTGCCAGTAGAGGCGGGCAGGCAAAGGGAAAACTGTTTTTT
CASRGGQAKGKLFF
>TRBJ2-7|-|TRBV18|-
TGTGCCAGCTCTCAACAGGGTGACGAGCAGTACTTC
CASSQQGDEQYF
>TRBJ1-4|-|TRBV30|TRBD1
TGTGCCTGGAGTGTTTCGGACAGGGCGAGTGAAAAACTGTTTTTT
CAWSVSDRASEKLFF
>TRBJ2-1|-|TRBV6-5|TRBD2
TGTGCCAGCACTCCCCAGCGGGGTTACAATGAGCAGTTCTTC
CASTPQRGYNEQFF
>TRBJ2-1|-|TRBV9|TRBD2
TGTGCCAGCAGCGTAGAACTAGCGGAATACAATGAGCAGTTCTTC
CASSVELAEYNEQFF
>TRBJ2-7|-|TRBV28|TRBD1
TGTGCCAGCAGACTTCGACAGGGGTTAGTCCACGAGCAGTACTTC
CASRLRQGLVHEQYF
>TRBJ2-3|-|TRBV18|-
TGTGCCAGCTCACTGCCGGGAGATACGCAGTATTTT
CASSLPGDTQYF
>TRBJ2-7|-|TRBV19|-
TGTGCCAGTAGTATTGGGGGCGGGTATGGCGAGCAGTACTTC
CASSIGGGYGEQYF
>TRBJ1-1|-|TRBV28|TRBD1
TGTGCCAGCAGCGGACAGGGGAGGGCTCCGAACACTGAAGCTTTCTTT
CASSGQGRAPNTEAFF
>TRBJ1-2|-|TRBV30|-
TGTGCCTGGAGTGTACGGGAGGGGCACTATGGCTACACCTTC
CAWSVREGHYGYTF
>TRBJ1-5|-|TRBV9|-
TGTGCCAGCAGCCCGACAGTTGACAATCAGCCCCAGCATTTT
CASSPTVDNQPQHF
>TRBJ2-1|-|TRBV27|-
TGTGCCAGCAGTTTATCACGGGTTGCGGGCAATGAGCAGTTCTTC
CASSLSRVAGNEQFF
>TRBJ2-7|-|TRBV2|-
TGTGCCAGCAGTCGGTCTAGCGCGTCCTACGAGCAGTACTTC
CASSRSSASYEQYF
>TRBJ1-2|once|TRBV5-1|TRBD1
TGCGCCAGCAGCTTCGGACAGGGGGCTGAGGGCTACACCTTC
CASSFGQGAEGYTF
>TRBJ2-1|few|TRBV7-8|TRBD2
TGTGCCAGCAGCCCGACTAGCGGCATGCAGTTCTTC
CASSPTSGMQFF
>TRBJ2-1|-|TRBV9|TRBD2
TGTGCCAGCAGCGTAGAGGAGGGAGGGGCCTACAATGAGCAGTTCTTC
CASSVEEGGAYNEQFF
>TRBJ1-5|-|TRBV6-6|-
TGTGCCAGCAGTTACCCTGAAACAACACCCAATCAGCCCCAGCATTTT
CASSYPETTPNQPQHF
>TRBJ1-2|-|TRBV5-4|-
TGTGCCAACCATGACGGAGGTAACTCCTATGGCTACACCTTC
CANHDGGNSYGYTF
>TRBJ1-6|-|TRBV6-5|-
TGTGCCAGCAGCCTTCACCGGGAGAATTCACCCCTCCACTTT
CASSLHRENSPLHF
>TRBJ2-7|-|TRBV19|-
TGTGCCAGTAGTCCCGAGGGCGGGTTATACGAGCAGTACTTC
CASSPEGGLYEQYF
>TRBJ2-7|few|TRBV7-2|-
TGTGCCAGCAGCCAACAGTGGGTTGGCGAGCAGTACTTC
CASSQQWVGEQYF
>TRBJ1-1|-|TRBV5-1|TRBD1
TGCGCCAGCAGCAGGACAGGGGGCGATGATGAAGCTTTCTTT
CASSRTGGDDEAFF
>TRBJ2-1|-|TRBV5-5|-
TGTGCCACTAAAACACCCGGTGGAGGCAATGAGCAGTTCTTC
CATKTPGGGNEQFF
>TRBJ2-7|-|TRBV27|-
TGTGCCAGCAGTCAGGGGTACGAGCAGTACTTC
CASSQGYEQYF
>TRBJ2-1|-|TRBV7-9|-
TGTGCCAGCAGCGGAAGCGGGCCCGGTGAGCAGTTCTTC
CASSGSGPGEQFF
>TRBJ2-7|-|TRBV19|-
TGTGCCAGTAGTATACAGGGACAACCGTCAGGCGAGCAGTACTTC
CASSIQGQPSGEQYF
>TRBJ1-5|once|TRBV9|TRBD1
TGTGCCAGCAGCGCAGACAGGGTTGGCCAGCCCCAGCATTTT
CASSADRVGQPQHF
>TRBJ2-1|-|TRBV27|TRBD1
TGTGCCAGCAGCAGTCAGGGGGCATATGAGCAGTTCTTC
CASSSQGAYEQFF
>TRBJ1-2|-|TRBV19|-
TGTGCCAGTAGTGTCGGAGGAAGCTATGGCTACACCTTC
CASSVGGSYGYTF
>TRBJ2-5|-|TRBV30|TRBD2
TGTGCCTGGAGCCCGGGACTAGCGGGAGTTGAGACCCAGTACTTC
CAWSPGLAGVETQYF
>TRBJ2-1|-|TRBV5-1|-
TGCGCCAGCAGCTTGGCGAATGAGCAGTTCTTC
CASSLANEQFF
>TRBJ2-7|-|TRBV29-1|TRBD1
TGCAGCGTTGAATCACCGGGACAGGGGGCTTGTCCGGCTAGCGGTAGATGCGAGCAGTACTTC
CSVESPGQGACPASGRCEQYF
>TRBJ2-1|-|TRBV10-2|TRBD2
TGCGCCAGCACCATTTCCGGGACTAGCGGGAGAGGTGAGCAGTTCTTC
CASTISGTSGRGEQFF
>TRBJ1-3|-|TRBV19|-
TGTGCCAGTAGTCAGGAGGGTTCTGGAAACACCATATATTTT
CASSQEGSGNTIYF
>TRBJ1-4|-|TRBV5-1|TRBD1
TGCGCCAGCAGCGGAACGGGACAGGTCGGTGAAAAACTGTTTTTT
CASSGTGQVGEKLFF
>TRBJ2-7|-|TRBV11-2|-
TGTGCCAGCAGCTCCACAGCCGGAGGAGGTTACGAGCAGTACTTC
CASSSTAGGGYEQYF
>TRBJ2-3|-|TRBV7-2|TRBD1
TGTGCCAGCAGTCCCACCGGGACAGTTGGAGATACGCAGTATTTT
CASSPTGTVGDTQYF